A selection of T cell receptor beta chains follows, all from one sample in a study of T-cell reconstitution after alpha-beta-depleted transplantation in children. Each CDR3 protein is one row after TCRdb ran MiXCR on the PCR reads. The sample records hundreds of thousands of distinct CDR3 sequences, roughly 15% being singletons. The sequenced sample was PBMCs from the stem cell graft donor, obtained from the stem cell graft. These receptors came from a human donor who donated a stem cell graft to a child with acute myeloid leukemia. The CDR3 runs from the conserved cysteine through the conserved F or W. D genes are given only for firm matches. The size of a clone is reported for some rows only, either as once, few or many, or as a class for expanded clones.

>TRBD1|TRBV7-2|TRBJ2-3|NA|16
CASRPGQGRPTDTQYF
TGTGCCAGCAGGCCGGGACAGGGGCGTCCCACAGATACGCAGTATTTT
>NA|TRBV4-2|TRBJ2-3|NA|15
CASSPQGSNTDTQYF
TGTGCCAGCAGTCCCCAGGGGAGCAATACGGATACGCAGTATTTT
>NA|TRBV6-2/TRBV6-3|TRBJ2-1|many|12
CASTYRANEQFF
TGTGCCAGCACTTACAGGGCCAATGAGCAGTTCTTC
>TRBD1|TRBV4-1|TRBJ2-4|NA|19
CASSQVQGASPLPKNIQYF
TGCGCCAGCAGCCAAGTTCAGGGGGCCTCCCCTTTGCCCAAAAACATTCAGTACTTC
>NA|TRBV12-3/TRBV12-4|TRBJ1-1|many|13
CASRRTVNTEAFF
TGTGCCAGCAGGAGGACTGTGAACACTGAAGCTTTCTTT
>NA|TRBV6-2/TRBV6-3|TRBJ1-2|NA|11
CASSTGRGYTF
TGTGCCAGCAGTACCGGACGAGGCTACACCTTC
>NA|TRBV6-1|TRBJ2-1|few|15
CASTIDGRRFNEQFF
TGTGCCAGCACTATAGACGGCCGTAGGTTCAATGAGCAGTTCTTC
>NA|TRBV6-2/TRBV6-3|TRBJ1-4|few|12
CASSRRREKLFF
TGTGCCAGCAGCAGAAGGAGGGAAAAACTGTTTTTT
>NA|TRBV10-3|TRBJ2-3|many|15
CAISENEQSTDTQYF
TGTGCCATCAGTGAGAATGAACAGAGCACAGATACGCAGTATTTT
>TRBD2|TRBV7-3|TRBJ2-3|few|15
CASSLAGGSRSTQYF
TGTGCCAGCAGCTTAGCGGGGGGGTCCAGGAGTACGCAGTATTTT
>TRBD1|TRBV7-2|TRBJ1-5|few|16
CASSRSLDRSNQPQHF
TGTGCCAGCAGTCGAAGTCTGGACAGGAGTAATCAGCCCCAGCATTTT
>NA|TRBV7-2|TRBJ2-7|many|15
CASSLVWGRLYEQYF
TGTGCCAGCAGCTTAGTATGGGGACGGCTGTACGAGCAGTACTTC
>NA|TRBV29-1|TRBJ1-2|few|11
CSVTDQYGYTF
TGCAGCGTAACGGATCAGTATGGCTACACCTTC
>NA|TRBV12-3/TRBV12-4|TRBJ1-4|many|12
CASSNRAEKLFF
TGTGCCAGCAGTAACAGGGCTGAAAAACTGTTTTTT
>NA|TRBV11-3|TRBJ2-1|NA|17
CASSRRATGSSYNEQFF
TGTGCCAGCAGCCGTCGGGCGACGGGGAGCTCCTACAATGAGCAGTTCTTC
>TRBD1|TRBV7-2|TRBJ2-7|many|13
CASTPWTGREQYF
TGTGCCAGCACCCCCTGGACAGGGCGCGAGCAGTACTTC
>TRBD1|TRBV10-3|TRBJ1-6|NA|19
CAISESLDRGRSVRSPLHF
TGTGCCATCAGTGAGTCTCTAGACAGGGGGCGGTCGGTCCGTTCACCCCTCCACTTT
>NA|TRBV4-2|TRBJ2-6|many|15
CASGSETSGANVLTF
TGTGCCAGCGGGTCAGAAACCTCTGGGGCCAACGTCCTGACTTTC
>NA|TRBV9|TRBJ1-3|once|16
CASSGFSRPQGNTIYF
TGTGCCAGCAGCGGGTTTAGCCGGCCCCAGGGAAACACCATATATTTT
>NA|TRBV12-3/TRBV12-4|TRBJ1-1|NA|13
CASSFQPNTEAFF
TGTGCCAGCAGTTTTCAACCGAACACTGAAGCTTTCTTT
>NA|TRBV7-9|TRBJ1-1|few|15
CASRGGESVNTEAFF
TGTGCCAGCAGGGGAGGGGAGTCAGTGAACACTGAAGCTTTCTTT
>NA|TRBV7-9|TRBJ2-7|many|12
CASSSTSYEQYF
TGTGCCAGCAGCTCGACCTCCTACGAGCAGTACTTC
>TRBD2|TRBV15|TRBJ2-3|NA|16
CATSTRLAGGTDTQYF
TGTGCCACCAGCACGAGACTAGCGGGGGGCACAGATACGCAGTATTTT
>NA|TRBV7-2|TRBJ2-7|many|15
CASSLVDSYSYEQYF
TGTGCCAGCAGCCTAGTTGACAGCTACTCCTACGAGCAGTACTTC
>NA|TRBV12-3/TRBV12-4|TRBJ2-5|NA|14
CASSLADYLGAQYF
TGTGCCAGCAGTTTAGCTGACTACTTGGGGGCCCAGTACTTC
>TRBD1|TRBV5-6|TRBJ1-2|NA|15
CASSRDRSLLYGYTF
TGTGCCAGCAGCCGGGACAGATCGCTCCTCTATGGCTACACCTTC
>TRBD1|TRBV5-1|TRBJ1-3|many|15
CASSLDGQGGNTIYF
TGCGCCAGCAGCTTGGACGGACAGGGTGGAAACACCATATATTTT
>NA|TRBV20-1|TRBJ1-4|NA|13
CSAPLGVKEKLFF
TGCAGTGCTCCTCTCGGGGTAAAGGAAAAACTGTTTTTT
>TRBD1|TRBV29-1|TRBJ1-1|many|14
CSVRDRALNTEAFF
TGCAGCGTTCGGGACAGGGCGTTGAACACTGAAGCTTTCTTT
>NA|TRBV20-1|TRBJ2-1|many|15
CSARDRASSYNEQFF
TGCAGTGCTAGAGATAGGGCTAGCTCCTACAATGAGCAGTTCTTC
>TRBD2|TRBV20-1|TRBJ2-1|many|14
CSATSGADYNEQFF
TGCAGTGCTACTAGCGGGGCTGATTACAATGAGCAGTTCTTC
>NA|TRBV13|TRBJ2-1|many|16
CASSQTDSVTYNEQFF
TGTGCCAGCAGTCAAACAGACAGTGTTACCTACAATGAGCAGTTCTTC
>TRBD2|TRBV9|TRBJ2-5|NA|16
CASSRGTSGLQETQYF
TGTGCCAGCAGCCGAGGGACTAGCGGTCTCCAAGAGACCCAGTACTTC
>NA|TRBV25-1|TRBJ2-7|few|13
CASRTDSKYEQYF
TGTGCCAGCCGGACAGATTCGAAGTACGAGCAGTACTTC
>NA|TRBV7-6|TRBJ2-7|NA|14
CASSPPGNAYEQYF
TGTGCCAGCAGCCCTCCGGGGAATGCCTACGAGCAGTACTTC
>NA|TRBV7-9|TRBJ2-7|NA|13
CASSFSTSEEQYF
TGTGCCAGCAGCTTCTCGACATCGGAGGAGCAGTACTTC
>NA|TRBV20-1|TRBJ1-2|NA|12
CSARDLGYGYTF
TGCAGTGCTAGAGATTTAGGGTATGGCTACACCTTC
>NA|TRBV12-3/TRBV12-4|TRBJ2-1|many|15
CASQLGRIPRDEQFF
TGTGCCAGCCAGTTGGGGCGGATCCCCCGGGATGAGCAGTTCTTC
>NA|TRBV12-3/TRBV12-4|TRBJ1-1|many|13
CASSLGQVAEAFF
TGTGCCAGCAGTTTGGGTCAGGTTGCTGAAGCTTTCTTT
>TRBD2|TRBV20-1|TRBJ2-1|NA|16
CSAEKLAGTPYNEQFF
TGCAGTGCTGAAAAGCTAGCGGGGACGCCCTACAATGAGCAGTTCTTC
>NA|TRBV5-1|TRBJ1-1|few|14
CASHPGAADTEAFF
TGCGCCAGCCACCCTGGGGCCGCGGACACTGAAGCTTTCTTT
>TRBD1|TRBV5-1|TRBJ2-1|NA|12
CASSVQGIEQFF
TGCGCCAGCAGCGTACAGGGGATTGAGCAGTTCTTC
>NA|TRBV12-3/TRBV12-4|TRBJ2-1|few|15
CASSFTSLINNEQFF
TGTGCCAGCAGTTTTACTAGCCTAATTAACAATGAGCAGTTCTTC
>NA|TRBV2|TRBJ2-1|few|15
CASSERQFSYNEQFF
TGTGCCAGCAGTGAAAGACAGTTCTCCTACAATGAGCAGTTCTTC
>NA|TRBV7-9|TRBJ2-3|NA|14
CASTRGGLADTQYF
TGTGCCAGCACCAGAGGGGGGCTCGCAGATACGCAGTATTTT
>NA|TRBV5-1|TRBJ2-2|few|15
CASLQEGGSTGELFF
TGCGCCAGCCTCCAAGAGGGAGGAAGCACCGGGGAGCTGTTTTTT
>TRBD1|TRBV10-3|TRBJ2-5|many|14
CAVNPHGQGETQYF
TGTGCCGTTAACCCCCACGGACAGGGAGAGACCCAGTACTTC
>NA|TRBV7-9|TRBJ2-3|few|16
CASSTTSAIPSDTQYF
TGTGCCAGCAGCACCACGTCCGCGATCCCGTCGGATACGCAGTATTTT
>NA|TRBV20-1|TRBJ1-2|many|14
CSARTQGANYGYTF
TGCAGTGCTAGGACACAGGGCGCTAACTATGGCTACACCTTC
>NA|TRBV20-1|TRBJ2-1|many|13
CSAREGSNVEQFF
TGCAGTGCTAGAGAGGGCAGTAATGTTGAGCAGTTCTTC
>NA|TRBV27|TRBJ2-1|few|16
CASSTLPQPTGSEQFF
TGTGCCAGCTCGACCTTGCCCCAGCCCACCGGAAGTGAGCAGTTCTTC
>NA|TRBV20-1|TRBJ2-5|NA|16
CSARDLGGGFQETQYF
TGCAGTGCTAGAGATCTCGGCGGGGGCTTCCAAGAGACCCAGTACTTC
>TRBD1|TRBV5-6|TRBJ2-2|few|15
CASSYGTGYTGELFF
TGTGCCAGCAGCTACGGGACAGGGTACACCGGGGAGCTGTTTTTT
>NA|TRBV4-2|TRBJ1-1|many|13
CASSTTENTEAFF
TGTGCCAGCAGCACTACAGAGAACACTGAAGCTTTCTTT
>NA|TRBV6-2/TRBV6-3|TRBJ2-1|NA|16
CASRRVRGGRANEQFF
TGTGCCAGCAGGAGAGTTAGGGGGGGCCGAGCGAATGAGCAGTTCTTC